The 8 T cell receptor beta chains below come from one sample, sequenced in a study of blood T cell repertoires in COVID-19. Clones were read by immunoSEQ multiplex PCR, and TCRdb kept only the in-frame ones, dropping some. The table records about 230,000 clones, roughly 79% of them present only once. The sample comprised peripheral blood. The receptors originated from a woman aged 80 or over with COVID-19, enrolled during active disease.

This clone appeared once. The chain links TRBV27 to TRBJ1-2, with a tentative D call TRBD1 (6 bases). The CDR3 has 14 residues. CDR1 and CDR2 (germline): MNHEY, SMNVEV (reference sequence). Deletions cut 5 bases from V and 2 bases from J, with 12 bases between. In DNA form, the CDR3 reads TGTGCCAGCAGTCCGCGCACAGGGAACTATGGCTACACCTTC. It translates to CASSPRTGNYGYTF.

Here the CDR3 reads CASLRRTGLYNEQFF. Here the CDR3 DNA reads TGTGCCAGTCTTAGACGGACAGGGCTATACAATGAGCAGTTCTTC. The chain employs TRBV5-5 and TRBJ2-1; TRBD1 agrees at 8 bases. Germline V gives CDR1 SGHKS, CDR2 YYEKEE (reference sequence). Trimming took 8 bases from V and 4 from J; bases not matched to a gene: 11. The CDR3 totals 15 residues. The full variable domain, its missing parts supplied by reference TRBV5-5 and TRBJ2-1, is DAGVTQSPTHLIKTRGQQVTLRCSPISGHKSVSWYQQVLGQGPQFIFQYYEKEERGRGNFPDRFSARQFPNYSSELNVNALLLGDSALYLCASLRRTGLYNEQFFGPGTRLTVL.

This clone came up once. The gene calls are TRBV7-8 and TRBJ2-1, with D possibly being TRBD2 (6 bases). Germline assignment: CDR1 SGHVS and CDR2 FQNEAQ. The ends were cut back, 9 bases at V and 9 bases at J, with 21 bases in the middle. The CDR3 spans 14 residues. The CDR3 is CASTPQEGSAEQFF. CDR3 sequence (DNA): TGTGCCAGTACCCCCCAGGAGGGATCGGCTGAGCAGTTCTTC. Looking up the rest from reference TRBV7-8 and TRBJ2-1 gives the full variable domain: GAGVSQSPRYKVAKRGQDVALRCDPISGHVSLFWYQQALGQGPEFLTYFQNEAQLDKSGLPSDRFFAERPEGSVSTLKIQRTQQEDSAVYLCASTPQEGSAEQFFGPGTRLTVL.

The rearrangement links TRBV28 to TRBJ2-2; no reliable D call. V was trimmed by 6 bases and J by 1 base, leaving 6 bases between them. The CDR3 is 13 amino acids. Germline values: CDR1 MDHEN, CDR2 SYDVKM. The CDR3 is CASRTVNTGELFF. The CDR3 DNA follows: TGTGCCAGCAGAACAGTGAACACCGGGGAGCTGTTTTTT. The full variable domain, with the rest looked up from reference TRBV28 and TRBJ2-2, is DVKVTQSSRYLVKRTGEKVFLECVQDMDHENMFWYRQDPGLGLRLIYFSYDVKMKEKGDIPEGYSVSREKKERFSLILESASTNQTSMYLCASRTVNTGELFFGEGSRLTVL.

The rearrangement joins TRBV9 to TRBJ2-1, with 8 nucleotides matching TRBD2. Germline loops: CDR1 SGDLS, CDR2 YYNGEE. The CDR3 is made up of 16 amino acids. V was clipped by 0 bases and J by 6 bases; unmatched bases: 8. In DNA form, the CDR3 reads TGTGCCAGCAGCGTAGGGGAACTAGCGGTCCCCAATGAGCAGTTCTTC. This gives the protein CASSVGELAVPNEQFF. Together with reference TRBV9 and TRBJ2-1, the CDR3 gives the full variable domain: DSGVTQTPKHLITATGQRVTLRCSPRSGDLSVYWYQQSLDQGLQFLIQYYNGEERAKGNILERFSAQQFPDLHSELNLSSLELGDSALYFCASSVGELAVPNEQFFGPGTRLTVL.

This clone was counted many times. The CDR3 here is CASSGTGLNYGYTF. The DNA of the CDR3 is TGTGCCAGCAGCGGGACAGGGTTAAACTATGGCTACACCTTC. The chain links TRBV4-2 to TRBJ1-2, with 9 bases matching TRBD1. CDR1 and CDR2 from the germline V gene are LGHNA and YNFKEQ. J was trimmed by 2 bases and V by 5 bases; bases with no gene match: 3. The CDR3 contains 14 residues.

The chain has TRBV6-6 and TRBJ1-1; no reliable D call. V lost 2 bases to trimming and J lost 4 bases, with 8 bases between them. The CDR3 has 13 amino acids. CDR1 is MNHNY, CDR2 SVGAGI, per germline (reference sequence). As DNA, the CDR3 is TGTGCCAGCAGTTACGAGGGTCGCACTGAAGCTTTCTTT. Amino acid sequence: CASSYEGRTEAFF.

This chain links TRBV2 with TRBJ2-2, with a tentative D call TRBD2 (5 bases). The germline CDR1 and CDR2 sequences are SNHLY and FYNNEI. The CDR3 loop spans 14 amino acids. V lost 6 bases and J 6 bases, leaving 14 bases between the germline ends. The CDR3 sequence: CASRLGSAAGELFF. CDR3 in DNA: TGTGCCAGCAGGCTAGGATCAGCGGCCGGGGAGCTGTTTTTT.